Presented here are 28 T cell receptor beta chains from one specimen sequenced in a study of CD8+CD57+ T cells in acquired aplastic anemia. Genomic DNA served as template for TCR beta VDJ and CDR3 profiling. One entry per CDR3 protein, called by TCRdb with MiXCR from the reads. This repertoire shows 450,000 to 550,000 distinct CDR3 sequences, roughly a third found once; its top ten account for roughly 0.8%. In patients chosen for sequencing, flow cytometry had shown CD8+CD57+ cell expansion. The sequencing input was sorted CD4+, CD8+, or CD8+CD57+ T cells (not recorded which) from PBMCs. The receptors derive from a human donor with aplastic anemia.

The sample holds one count of this clonotype. The chain joins TRBV4-2 to TRBJ1-2, with D maybe TRBD1 (5 bases). From germline, CDR1 is LGHNA and CDR2 YNFKEQ. This CDR3 is built from 15 residues. With 4 bases removed from V and 0 bases from J, the gap between germline ends came to 12 bases. The CDR3 spells CASSPTGETNYGYTF. The CDR3 nucleotides read TGTGCCAGCAGCCCTACAGGTGAGACTAACTATGGCTACACCTTC.

This clonotype was seen a few times. The genes are TRBV4-2 and TRBJ2-3; tentative D call: TRBD1 (6 bases). V was shortened by 0 bases and J by 4 bases, with 17 bases between the two germline ends. The CDR3 is 17 amino acids. Germline loops: CDR1 LGHNA, CDR2 YNFKEQ. Here the CDR3 DNA reads TGTGCCAGCAGCCAAGATAAGGGGCAGGGGAATGCAGATACGCAGTATTTT. Encoded protein: CASSQDKGQGNADTQYF.

This clonotype was counted ten times or more. The chain is built from TRBV4-2 and TRBJ1-6; TRBD1 agrees at 9 bases. Trimming removed 4 bases from V and 9 bases from J; junction bases left unmatched: 7. Germline CDR1 and CDR2: LGHNA and YNFKEQ. This CDR3 contains 15 residues. The CDR3 protein is CASSRVPGQGSPLHF. CDR3 DNA: TGTGCCAGCAGCCGCGTACCGGGACAGGGTTCACCCCTCCACTTT.

The chain combines TRBV6-4 with TRBJ2-3, with TRBD1 matching over 9 bases. This CDR3 spans 13 amino acids. Per the germline V gene, CDR1 is MRHNA and CDR2 is SNTAGT. The CDR3 DNA reads as TGTCCCACATCGGACAGGGGTACAGATACGCAGTATTTT. It translates to CPTSDRGTDTQYF.

As regards this clonotype: A much bigger clone sits one base away, suggesting this may be a read error. Here the CDR3 reads CATNGLIETEQFF. As DNA, the CDR3 is TGTGCCACCAACGGGCTAATTGAGACTGAGCAGTTCTTC. This chain connects TRBV24-1 to TRBJ2-1; no clear D. The V end lost 8 bases, the J end lost 9 bases, and 16 bases lay between the germline ends. The CDR3 covers 13 residues. Germline-derived CDR1 and CDR2 are KGHDR and SFDVKD.

The chain recombines TRBV11-1 with TRBJ2-1, with 9 bases lining up with TRBD2. The J segment lost 8 bases and the V segment lost 6 bases, leaving 14 bases of the junction unmatched. The CDR3 extends over 16 amino acids. The V gene's germline CDR1 is SGHAT and CDR2 FQDESV (reference sequence). CDR3 sequence: CASSGRGRAVGHEQFF. CDR3 nucleotides: TGTGCCAGCAGTGGTCGCGGGAGGGCCGTCGGCCATGAGCAGTTCTTC.

This clonotype was observed many times. The chain carries TRBV2 and TRBJ2-7; D might be TRBD2 (6 bases). Germline loops: CDR1 SNHLY, CDR2 FYNNEI. CDR3 length: 13 amino acids. Trimming removed 6 bases at V and 7 bases at J, with 16 bases between. The DNA of the CDR3 is TGTGCCAGCAGCGCGGGACTGACTACGGAGCAGTACTTC. It yields the protein CASSAGLTTEQYF. The full variable domain, completed using reference TRBV2 and TRBJ2-7, is EPEVTQTPSHQVTQMGQEVILRCVPISNHLYFYWYRQILGQKVEFLVSFYNNEISEKSEIFDDQFSVERPDGSNFTLKIRSTKLEDSAMYFCASSAGLTTEQYFGPGTRLTVT.

This clonotype came up many times. This chain joins TRBV5-1 and TRBJ1-2; D not certain. CDR3 length: 14 amino acids. Trimming removed 4 bases at V and 4 bases at J, with 14 bases between. Germline V lookup: CDR1 SGHRS, CDR2 YFSETQ. The CDR3 loop reads CASSERTDGYGYTF. The CDR3 nucleotides read TGCGCCAGCAGCGAAAGGACGGACGGCTATGGCTACACCTTC.

This clonotype was seen more than once but under ten times. The chain joins TRBV6-1 to TRBJ2-1; D is uncertain. CDR1 is MNHNS, CDR2 SASEGT, per germline. The germline V and J ends were trimmed by 10 bases and 9 bases, with 19 bases remaining between them. This CDR3 has 13 residues. The CDR3 loop reads CATYTSSGPEQFF. DNA for the CDR3: TGTGCCACCTATACCTCTTCTGGGCCTGAGCAGTTCTTC.

This chain uses TRBV6-1 with TRBJ2-7, with a possible D match to TRBD1 (6 bases). The CDR3 sequence is 16 residues long. Trimming shortened V by 4 bases and J by 2 bases, and 18 bases separated the two germline ends. In germline, CDR1 is MNHNS, CDR2 SASEGT. CDR3 DNA sequence: TGTGCCAGCAGTGCCAGACAGGAGAAACTCACCTACGAGCAGTACTTC. The encoded protein is CASSARQEKLTYEQYF.

This clonotype was recorded many times. The V gene is TRBV19, the J gene TRBJ1-1; 9 bases align to TRBD1. The CDR3 loop spans 13 amino acids. V shed 8 bases and J 5 bases; nucleotides not matched to a gene: 6. Germline V gene data show CDR1 as LNHDA and CDR2 as SQIVND (reference sequence). The CDR3 sequence is CASGKTGGTEAFF. CDR3 coding DNA: TGTGCCAGTGGAAAGACAGGGGGGACTGAAGCTTTCTTT.

The genes are TRBV5-5 and TRBJ2-7; 10 positions match TRBD2. J gave up 2 bases and V 4 bases, and 6 bases lay outside the gene matches. The length of the CDR3 is 15 residues. Germline values: CDR1 SGHKS, CDR2 YYEKEE (reference sequence). CDR3 sequence reads: CASSLGLAKTYEQYF. The CDR3, as DNA: TGTGCCAGCAGCCTGGGACTAGCGAAGACCTACGAGCAGTACTTC.

The J gene is TRBJ1-2, the V gene TRBV25-1; the match to TRBD1 covers 9 bases. The CDR3 has 16 amino acids. The ends lost 5 bases at V and 7 bases at J; junction bases unmatched: 14. Per the germline V gene, CDR1 is MGHDK and CDR2 is SYGVNS. The CDR3 DNA reads TGTGCCAGCAGTTCCACCGGGACAGGGCCGCCGGCTGGCTACACCTTC. Amino acids: CASSSTGTGPPAGYTF.

This clonotype was detected a few times. Given a much more abundant clone one base away, this may be a read error. CDR3 residues: CASSLDHGQYF. In nucleotides, the CDR3 is TGTGCCAGCAGCTTAGATCACGGGCAGTACTTC. V is TRBV7-2 and J is TRBJ2-7; no reliable D call. The germline V and J ends were trimmed by 1 base and 9 bases, with 7 bases remaining between them. The germline V gene encodes CDR1 SGHTA and CDR2 FQGNSA. There are 11 residues in the CDR3.

This clonotype was seen ten or more times. The chain uses TRBV7-2 and TRBJ1-2, with a possible D match to TRBD1 (5 bases). Trimming pared 5 bases from V and 5 bases from J, leaving 15 bases between. This CDR3 spans 14 amino acids. Looked up from germline, CDR1 is SGHTA and CDR2 is FQGNSA. CDR3 sequence reads: CASSPQAREYGYTF. The CDR3 DNA reads as TGTGCCAGCAGCCCTCAGGCCAGGGAGTATGGCTACACCTTC.

This chain connects TRBV12-3 or TRBV12-4 to TRBJ1-6, with D unresolved. Between the trimmed V and J ends, which lost 5 bases and 9 bases, there was a span of 14 bases. The CDR3 has 14 amino acids. The CDR3 DNA sequence: TGTGCCAGCAGTGGAAGGGCAGTGATTTCACCCCTCCACTTT. This codes for CASSGRAVISPLHF.

This clonotype was picked up a small number of times. The CDR3 does not close with the conserved phenylalanine or tryptophan, likely indicating a read error. The chain combines TRBV19 with TRBJ2-3; 7 bases align to TRBD2. Germline V gene sequence: CDR1 LNHDA, CDR2 SQIVND (reference sequence). The CDR3 extends over 15 amino acids. Germline trimming cut 3 bases from V and 4 bases from J; bases unmatched to any gene: 7. The CDR3 here is CASSMVGGSPDTQYL. In DNA, the CDR3 is TGTGCCAGTAGTATGGTCGGCGGGAGCCCAGATACGCAGTATCTT.

The sample holds many counts of this clonotype. The chain is built from TRBV19 and TRBJ2-3, with a tentative D call TRBD1 (5 bases). CDR3 length: 15 amino acids. CDR1 and CDR2 from the germline V gene are LNHDA and SQIVND (reference sequence). V lost 3 bases, J lost 0 bases, and 10 bases lay in between. The CDR3 DNA reads TGTGCCAGTAGTATTCAGGGTGGAAGCACAGATACGCAGTATTTT. Its protein product is CASSIQGGSTDTQYF.

This clonotype was picked up a small number of times. The chain couples TRBV6-1 to TRBJ1-1, with D possibly being TRBD1 (5 bases). V lost 7 bases and J lost 0, with 18 bases in between. Germline V gives CDR1 MNHNS, CDR2 SASEGT. This CDR3 comprises 16 residues. CDR3: CASTRELGALNTEAFF. CDR3 coding DNA: TGTGCCAGCACCCGGGAACTTGGGGCGCTGAACACTGAAGCTTTCTTT.

The genes are TRBV9 and TRBJ1-1, with D unresolved. The CDR3 covers 14 residues. V was trimmed by 0 bases and J by 2 bases, leaving 8 bases between them. CDR1 and CDR2 from the germline V gene are SGDLS and YYNGEE. Here the CDR3 DNA reads TGTGCCAGCAGCGTAGATGCAGTTAACACTGAAGCTTTCTTT. This translates into CASSVDAVNTEAFF.

The chain combines TRBV24-1 with TRBJ2-1; tentative D call: TRBD2 (5 bases). In germline, CDR1 is KGHDR, CDR2 SFDVKD. The V gene lost 5 bases and the J gene lost 6 bases, with 10 bases spanning the gap. There are 13 residues in the CDR3. The CDR3 sequence: CATSGAGGNEQFF. CDR3 DNA: TGTGCCACCAGTGGAGCCGGAGGCAATGAGCAGTTCTTC.

This clonotype was recorded many times. The rearrangement uses TRBV19 and TRBJ2-5; TRBD2 is a possible D gene (5 bases). There are 13 residues in the CDR3. CDR1 is LNHDA, CDR2 SQIVND, per germline (reference sequence). V was trimmed by 4 bases and J by 7 bases, leaving 13 bases between them. Here the CDR3 reads CASSSRREGTQYF. In DNA form, the CDR3 reads TGTGCCAGTAGTAGCAGACGGGAAGGGACCCAGTACTTC.

The chain couples TRBV7-6 to TRBJ2-3, with TRBD2 matching over 9 bases. The CDR3 sequence is 18 residues long. The V gene's germline CDR1 is SGHVS and CDR2 FNYEAQ. V lost 3 bases, J lost 0 bases, and 10 bases stayed unmatched. As DNA, the CDR3 is TGTGCCAGCAGCTTGATAACGACTAGCGGTATAAGCACAGATACGCAGTATTTT. Amino acid sequence: CASSLITTSGISTDTQYF.

V gene TRBV24-1 combines with J gene TRBJ2-5; 9 bases match TRBD1. This CDR3 region has 15 residues. Per the germline V gene, CDR1 is KGHDR and CDR2 is SFDVKD. Losses at the gene ends were 5 bases for V and 2 bases for J; bases not matched to a gene: 5. CDR3 sequence reads: CATSVQGAGQETQYF. The CDR3 region has the DNA TGTGCCACCAGTGTACAGGGGGCAGGGCAAGAGACCCAGTACTTC.

This clonotype was observed at least ten times. This chain uses TRBV19 with TRBJ1-3; D perhaps matches TRBD1 (6 bases). V gave up 5 bases and J gave up 0 bases, with 11 bases separating them. Germline CDR1 is LNHDA and CDR2 is SQIVND (reference sequence). The CDR3 sequence is 15 residues long. The CDR3 coding sequence is TGTGCCAGTAGTTTTCAGGGGCGCTCTGGAAACACCATATATTTT. Translating it yields CASSFQGRSGNTIYF.

This clonotype came up many times. The V and J genes are TRBV7-2 and TRBJ1-1, with D hard to call. This CDR3 region has 12 residues. Between the trimmed V and J ends, which lost 2 bases and 6 bases, there was a span of 7 bases. Germline lookup yields CDR1 SGHTA and CDR2 FQGNSA. The CDR3 coding sequence is TGTGCCAGCAGCTTAAGGGAATCTGAAGCTTTCTTT. Its protein is CASSLRESEAFF.

This clonotype occurred a few times. The J gene is TRBJ1-2, the V gene TRBV6-5; D is uncertain. In germline, CDR1 is MNHEY, CDR2 SVGAGI. The CDR3 covers 14 residues. The V end lost 3 bases, the J end lost 13 bases, and 21 bases lay between the germline ends. CDR3 sequence reads: CASSYPGRVGFLTF. CDR3 coding DNA: TGTGCCAGCAGTTATCCGGGTAGGGTGGGTTTTCTCACCTTC.

This clonotype was recorded at least ten times. This CDR3 reads CASSPGFFPLHF. The CDR3 DNA reads TGTGCCAGCAGCCCGGGGTTCTTTCCCCTCCACTTT. The chain couples TRBV6-1 to TRBJ1-6; D is undetermined. Germline loops: CDR1 MNHNS, CDR2 SASEGT. The V gene lost 6 bases and the J gene lost 13 bases, with 13 bases spanning the gap. The CDR3 is made up of 12 amino acids.